This entry lists 32 T cell receptor beta chains sequenced from one sample in a study of T cell repertoires in cytomegalovirus infection. TCRdb analysed the reads with MiXCR anew, one entry per CDR3 protein. Of about 600,000 distinct CDR3 sequences in the sample, around 24% were seen once. Sequencing was performed on CD8+ T cells from PBMCs. The origin of the receptors is a human donor in good health (CMV status not recorded). Some clones in this sample may be carry-over from other donors' samples.

Regarding this clonotype: A read error may produce the germline difference seen at one junction end. The rearrangement joins TRBV19 to TRBJ1-5; D remains unclear. The CDR3 length is 12 residues. Germline V lookup: CDR1 LNHDA, CDR2 SQIVND (reference sequence). In nucleotides, the CDR3 is TGTGCCAGTAGTGACTCCAATCAGCCCCGGCATTTT. Its translation: CASSDSNQPRHF.

This clonotype was observed many times. The chain has TRBV7-8 and TRBJ2-1; 9 bases map to TRBD1. The CDR3 is made up of 13 amino acids. Germline trimming cut 6 bases from V and 5 bases from J; bases unmatched to any gene: 2. Germline CDR1 and CDR2: SGHVS and FQNEAQ. The CDR3 DNA reads as TGTGCCAGCAGGGACAGGGGCCACAATGAGCAGTTCTTC. Amino acid sequence: CASRDRGHNEQFF.

This clonotype was picked up many times. The chain is built from TRBV5-6 and TRBJ2-7, with 7 bases aligning to TRBD2. Trimming took 0 bases from V and 5 from J; bases not matched to a gene: 11. Germline lookup yields CDR1 SGHDT and CDR2 YYEEEE. The CDR3 totals 16 residues. CDR3 sequence: CASSLGGGSLLHEQYF. CDR3 in DNA: TGTGCCAGCAGCTTGGGCGGGGGATCCCTCCTCCACGAGCAGTACTTC.

This clonotype was seen ten or more times. This chain uses TRBV7-9 with TRBJ2-7; D perhaps matches TRBD1 (6 bases). Germline CDR1 is SEHNR and CDR2 is FQNEAQ (reference sequence). V was shortened by 5 bases and J by 2 bases, with 13 bases between the two germline ends. The CDR3 consists of 14 residues. CDR3 region: CASSPQGKPYEQYF. CDR3 sequence (DNA): TGTGCCAGCAGCCCTCAGGGGAAGCCCTACGAGCAGTACTTC.

This clonotype was seen more than once but under ten times. CDR3 in amino acids: CASSYHGETQYF. CDR3 coding DNA: TGTGCCAGCAGTTATCACGGGGAGACCCAGTACTTC. The chain has TRBV6-5 and TRBJ2-5; no firm D call. The germline V and J ends were trimmed by 3 bases and 5 bases, with 7 bases remaining between them. The CDR3 extends over 12 amino acids. Germline V gene sequence: CDR1 MNHEY, CDR2 SVGAGI.

The chain links TRBV5-5 to TRBJ2-3; unclear D gene. The CDR3 contains 11 residues. Trimming stripped 4 bases from V and 10 bases from J, with 10 bases between. CDR1 SGHKS and CDR2 YYEKEE come from the germline V gene (reference sequence). DNA for the CDR3: TGTGCCAGCAGCCAAAATCCAGCGCAGTATTTT. It translates to CASSQNPAQYF. Drawing the rest from reference TRBV5-5 and TRBJ2-3, the complete variable domain is DAGVTQSPTHLIKTRGQQVTLRCSPISGHKSVSWYQQVLGQGPQFIFQYYEKEERGRGNFPDRFSARQFPNYSSELNVNALLLGDSALYLCASSQNPAQYFGPGTRLTVL.

Only a few counts were recorded for this clonotype. The chain combines TRBV29-1 with TRBJ1-1; D unclear. Trimming took off 4 bases at V and 10 bases at J, with 13 bases between the two ends. The CDR3 has 11 amino acids. Germline assignment: CDR1 SQVTM and CDR2 ANQGSEA. The CDR3 is CSVVLGQIAFF. The DNA for the CDR3 is TGCAGCGTTGTTTTGGGCCAGATAGCTTTCTTT.

This clonotype was seen more than once but under ten times. The chain combines TRBV7-9 with TRBJ2-1, with TRBD2 matching over 9 bases. The junction had 11 bases not matched to a gene; V was cut back by 6 bases and J by 8 bases. This CDR3 is built from 15 residues. CDR1 and CDR2 from the germline V gene are SEHNR and FQNEAQ (reference sequence). The CDR3 DNA follows: TGTGCCAGCAGTTCAGAGGAGCTAGCGGGGCATGAGCAGTTCTTC. Residues: CASSSEELAGHEQFF.

Points on this clonotype: This may be a read error: a much more frequent sequence differs by one nucleotide. CDR3 DNA sequence: TGCGCCAACAGCCAAGTAGGGGGTCATGGCTACACCTTC. It yields the protein CANSQVGGHGYTF. The rearrangement joins TRBV4-1 to TRBJ1-2, with TRBD1 as a possible D gene (6 bases). Germline V gene lookup returns CDR1 MGHRA and CDR2 YSYEKL. CDR3 size: 13 residues.

As for this clonotype: At one boundary the junction diverges from the germline segment, which might be a read error. The rearrangement joins TRBV19 to TRBJ2-3; D is uncertain. Germline V gene lookup returns CDR1 LNHDA and CDR2 SQIVND (reference sequence). The CDR3 has 11 residues. CDR3 nucleotide sequence: TGTGTCAGTAGTCGAACAGATACGCAGTATTTT. Its protein is CVSSRTDTQYF. Full variable domain (missing parts from reference TRBV19 and TRBJ2-3): DGGITQSPKYLFRKEGQNVTLSCEQNLNHDAMYWYRQDPGQGLRLIYYSQIVNDFQKGDIAEGYSVSREKKESFPLTVTSAQKNPTAFYLCVSSRTDTQYFGPGTRLTVL.

Points on this clonotype: A much larger clone sits a single nucleotide away, making a read error possible. The chain links TRBV7-6 to TRBJ1-3; D gene uncertain. V lost 5 bases, J lost 4 bases, and 24 bases lay in between. This CDR3 is built from 18 residues. Per germline, CDR1 SGHVS and CDR2 FNYEAQ. CDR3 residues: CASSTPPSSANGGNTIYF. The CDR3, as DNA: TGTGCCAGCAGCACTCCACCCTCCAGTGCGAACGGGGGAAACACCATATATTTT.

The table lists this clonotype with many counts. The gene calls are TRBV6-5 and TRBJ2-5; 11 bases map to TRBD2. J was trimmed by 5 bases and V by 2 bases; bases with no gene match: 4. The CDR3 contains 15 residues. Germline values: CDR1 MNHEY, CDR2 SVGAGI. For the CDR3, the DNA is TGTGCCAGCAGTTACGCCAGGACTAGCGGGGAGACCCAGTACTTC. Its translation: CASSYARTSGETQYF.

This clonotype occurred a few times. This chain connects TRBV20-1 to TRBJ1-2; D remains ambiguous. Between the trimmed V and J ends, which lost 3 bases and 4 bases, there was a span of 12 bases. This CDR3 spans 13 amino acids. Germline CDR1 and CDR2: DFQATT and SNEGSKA (reference sequence). The CDR3 protein is CSASKGQIYGYTF. CDR3 coding DNA: TGCAGTGCTAGTAAAGGGCAAATCTATGGCTACACCTTC.

This rearrangement joins TRBV28 to TRBJ2-7; a weak D match, TRBD1 (5 bases). This CDR3 is 15 amino acids long. The germline V gene encodes CDR1 MDHEN and CDR2 SYDVKM. Between the trimmed V and J ends, which lost 3 bases and 2 bases, there was a span of 14 bases. The CDR3 here is CASSFLQEITYEQYF. The CDR3 coding sequence is TGTGCCAGCAGTTTTCTACAGGAAATAACCTACGAGCAGTACTTC.

The chain uses TRBV6-2 or TRBV6-3 and TRBJ2-2, with a possible D match to TRBD2 (6 bases). Germline V lookup: CDR1 MNHEY, CDR2 SVGEGT. Trimming took 5 bases from V and 3 from J, leaving 13 bases between them. The CDR3 extends over 15 amino acids. The CDR3 protein is CASSLAGYHTGELFF. CDR3 bases: TGTGCCAGCAGTCTGGCGGGGTACCACACCGGGGAGCTGTTTTTT.

The chain couples TRBV28 to TRBJ1-5; no reliable D call. The CDR3 has 13 amino acids. V was shortened by 2 bases and J by 4 bases, with 6 bases between the two germline ends. The germline CDR1 and CDR2 sequences are MDHEN and SYDVKM. The CDR3 DNA reads as TGTGCCAGCAGTTTACCCTCAAATCAGCCCCAGCATTTT. Its translation is CASSLPSNQPQHF.

This clonotype was picked up many times. The J gene is TRBJ2-7, the V gene TRBV7-8; a possible D gene is TRBD1 (5 bases). CDR3 length: 15 residues. V gave up 1 base and J gave up 4 bases, with 14 bases separating them. The germline V gene encodes CDR1 SGHVS and CDR2 FQNEAQ. CDR3: CASSLDLTELYEQYV. Here the CDR3 DNA reads TGTGCCAGCAGCTTAGATTTGACAGAGCTTTACGAGCAGTACGTC.

This chain links TRBV7-8 with TRBJ2-2; D remains unclear. Trimming cost V 3 bases and J 0 bases, with 14 bases left between them. Germline CDR1 is SGHVS and CDR2 is FQNEAQ. This CDR3 region has 17 residues. The CDR3 here is CASSFPSFDANTGELFF. The CDR3 nucleotides are TGTGCCAGCAGCTTTCCCTCATTCGACGCGAACACCGGGGAGCTGTTTTTT.

The chain is built from TRBV19 and TRBJ1-1, with D possibly matching TRBD1 (5 bases). Germline CDR1 LNHDA, CDR2 SQIVND (reference sequence). This CDR3 has 17 residues. Trimming took 4 bases from V and 0 from J, leaving 18 bases between them. The CDR3 region has the DNA TGTGCCAGTAGTAGGGACGTCTTAGGCCCCGTGAACACTGAAGCTTTCTTT. Translated: CASSRDVLGPVNTEAFF.

The chain recombines TRBV28 with TRBJ1-2; 9 positions match TRBD1. Per germline, CDR1 MDHEN and CDR2 SYDVKM. The CDR3 spans 15 residues. The J segment lost 4 bases and the V segment lost 5 bases, leaving 8 bases of the junction unmatched. The CDR3 protein is CASSPRTGEGYGYTF. For the CDR3, the DNA is TGTGCCAGCAGTCCACGGACAGGGGAAGGCTATGGCTACACCTTC.

V and J are TRBV10-3 and TRBJ2-1, with 12 positions matching TRBD2. Germline V gene sequence: CDR1 ENHRY, CDR2 SYGVKD. CDR3 length: 13 amino acids. The ends lost 3 bases at V and 12 bases at J; junction bases unmatched: 3. This CDR3 reads CAISDETSGGQFF. In DNA form, the CDR3 reads TGTGCCATCAGTGACGAGACTAGCGGGGGGCAGTTCTTC.

The sample holds a few counts of this clonotype. This sequence joins TRBV4-1 and TRBJ1-1; D unresolved. Germline V gene data show CDR1 as MGHRA and CDR2 as YSYEKL. V gave up 0 bases and J gave up 0 bases, with 8 bases separating them. This CDR3 has 15 amino acids. For the CDR3, the DNA is TGCGCCAGCAGCCAAGATCTACGGGTGAACACTGAAGCTTTCTTT. Encoded protein: CASSQDLRVNTEAFF.

J is TRBJ2-7 and V is TRBV20-1; 7 positions match TRBD2. The CDR3 runs to 15 residues. From germline, CDR1 is DFQATT and CDR2 SNEGSKA (reference sequence). The ends lost 6 bases at V and 0 bases at J; junction bases unmatched: 11. CDR3 residues: CSAPGQGGSSYEQYF. DNA for the CDR3: TGCAGTGCCCCCGGGCAGGGAGGGAGCTCCTACGAGCAGTACTTC.

The table lists this clonotype with many counts. CDR3 residues: CASSLVGQPQHF. CDR3 DNA: TGTGCCAGCAGCCTCGTGGGTCAGCCCCAGCATTTT. The chain is built from TRBV7-9 and TRBJ1-5; the D is unclear. Trimming cost V 5 bases and J 6 bases, with 8 bases left between them. The CDR3 has 12 residues. CDR1 and CDR2 (germline): SEHNR, FQNEAQ (reference sequence).

The V and J genes are TRBV11-2 and TRBJ2-4; D call uncertain. CDR3 size: 16 residues. V dropped 5 bases and J dropped 0 bases, with 14 bases sitting between them. The germline V gene encodes CDR1 SGHAT and CDR2 FQNNGV. Here the CDR3 reads CASSPPWMLAKNIQYF. The CDR3 coding sequence is TGTGCCAGCAGCCCCCCTTGGATGTTAGCCAAAAACATTCAGTACTTC.

J is TRBJ1-2 and V is TRBV2; the D is unclear. Germline values: CDR1 SNHLY, CDR2 FYNNEI. CDR3 size: 13 residues. The V end was cut by 3 bases, the J end by 4 bases, with 9 bases between. CDR3 sequence reads: CASSEGRIYGYTF. The DNA of the CDR3 is TGTGCCAGCAGTGAGGGCAGGATCTATGGCTACACCTTC.

The chain joins TRBV27 to TRBJ1-2; 11 bases agree with TRBD1. The junction had 15 bases not matched to a gene; V was cut back by 5 bases and J by 4 bases. Germline CDR1 and CDR2: MNHEY and SMNVEV (reference sequence). The CDR3 sequence is 18 residues long. The CDR3 nucleotides are TGTGCCAGCAGTATTGAATTCGGGACAGGGGGGTTTGGCTATGGCTACACCTTC. This gives the protein CASSIEFGTGGFGYGYTF.

This clonotype was picked up one time. The CDR3 DNA is TGTGCCACCAGCGCCCTGACAGGGTCCTACAATGAGCAGTTCTTC. Protein sequence: CATSALTGSYNEQFF. The genes are TRBV15 and TRBJ2-1; 7 nucleotides match TRBD1. Trimming took 5 bases from V and 1 from J; bases not matched to a gene: 5. Germline V CDR1 and CDR2: LNHNV, YYDKDF (reference sequence). The CDR3 loop spans 15 amino acids.

There are a few counts of this clonotype. The chain uses TRBV19 and TRBJ2-1; 8 bases are a match to TRBD1. The CDR3 extends over 12 amino acids. The J segment lost 6 bases and the V segment lost 10 bases, leaving 5 bases of the junction unmatched. Germline CDR1 LNHDA, CDR2 SQIVND (reference sequence). The CDR3 spells CATKTGANEQFF. In DNA, the CDR3 is TGTGCCACCAAGACAGGGGCCAATGAGCAGTTCTTC.

This clonotype appeared many times. V gene TRBV28 combines with J gene TRBJ1-4; 9 bases fit TRBD1. Germline V gene sequence: CDR1 MDHEN, CDR2 SYDVKM. CDR3 size: 15 residues. The J segment lost 7 bases and the V segment lost 6 bases, leaving 9 bases of the junction unmatched. CDR3 nucleotide sequence: TGTGCCAGCAGACACCGGGACAGGGCTGTTGAAAAACTGTTTTTT. Translation: CASRHRDRAVEKLFF.

The chain is built from TRBV12-5 and TRBJ2-2; D is uncertain. The CDR3 extends over 17 amino acids. Between the trimmed V and J ends, which lost 6 bases and 1 base, there was a span of 18 bases. Germline lookup yields CDR1 LGHNT and CDR2 FRNRAP. This CDR3 is CASGWTLPIKNTGELFF. In nucleotides, the CDR3 is TGTGCTAGTGGCTGGACCCTACCTATAAAGAACACCGGGGAGCTGTTTTTT.

There are many counts of this clonotype. The chain combines TRBV2 with TRBJ2-7; D gene uncertain. The CDR3 totals 12 residues. Germline V lookup: CDR1 SNHLY, CDR2 FYNNEI. Trimming took 8 bases from V and 3 from J, leaving 11 bases between them. CDR3 protein: CASYGGSYEQYV. Here the CDR3 DNA reads TGTGCCAGCTACGGCGGAAGCTACGAGCAGTACGTC.